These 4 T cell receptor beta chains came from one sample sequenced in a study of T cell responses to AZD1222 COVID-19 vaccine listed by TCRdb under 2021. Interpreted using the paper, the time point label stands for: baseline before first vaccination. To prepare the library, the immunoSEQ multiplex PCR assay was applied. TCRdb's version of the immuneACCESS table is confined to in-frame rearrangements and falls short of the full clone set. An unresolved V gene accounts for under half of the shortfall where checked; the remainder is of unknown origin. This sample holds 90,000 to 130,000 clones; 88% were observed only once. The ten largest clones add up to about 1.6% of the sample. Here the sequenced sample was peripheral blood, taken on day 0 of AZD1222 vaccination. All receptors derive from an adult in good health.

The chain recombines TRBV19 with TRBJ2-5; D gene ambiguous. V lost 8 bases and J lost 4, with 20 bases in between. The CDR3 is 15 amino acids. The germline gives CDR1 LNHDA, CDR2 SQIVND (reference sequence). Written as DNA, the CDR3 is TGTGCCAGTTCAGGTGGTCTGACTGATGGAGAGACCCAGTACTTC. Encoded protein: CASSGGLTDGETQYF.

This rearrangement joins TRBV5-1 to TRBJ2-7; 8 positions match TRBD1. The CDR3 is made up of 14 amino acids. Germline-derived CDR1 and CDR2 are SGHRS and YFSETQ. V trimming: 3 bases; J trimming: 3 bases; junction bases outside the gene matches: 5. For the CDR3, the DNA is TGCGCCAGCAGCTCCGGGACAGGAAACTACGAGCAGTACTTC. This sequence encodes CASSSGTGNYEQYF.

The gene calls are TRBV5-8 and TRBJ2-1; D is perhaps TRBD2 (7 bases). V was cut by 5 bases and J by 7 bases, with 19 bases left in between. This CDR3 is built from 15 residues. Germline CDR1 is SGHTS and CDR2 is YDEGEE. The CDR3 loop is CASSFEGGPLNEQFF. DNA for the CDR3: TGTGCCAGCAGTTTTGAGGGGGGGCCTTTGAATGAGCAGTTCTTC.

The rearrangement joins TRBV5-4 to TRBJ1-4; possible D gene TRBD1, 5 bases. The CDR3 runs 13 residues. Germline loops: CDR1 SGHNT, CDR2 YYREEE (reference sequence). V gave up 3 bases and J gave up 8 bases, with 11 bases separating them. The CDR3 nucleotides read TGTGCCAGCAGCTCCGCCAGGGACGAAAAACTGTTTTTT. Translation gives CASSSARDEKLFF. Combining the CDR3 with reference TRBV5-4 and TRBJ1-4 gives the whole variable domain ETGVTQSPTHLIKTRGQQVTLRCSSQSGHNTVSWYQQALGQGPQFIFQYYREEENGRGNFPPRFSGLQFPNYSSELNVNALELDDSALYLCASSSARDEKLFFGSGTQLSVL.